This TCR beta chain was retrieved from a study of T cell clonotyping in hematopoietic cell transplantation. Findings of the study overall: Broader posttransplant TCR repertoire diversity was predicted by graft donor and pretransplant recipient Inverse Simpson Index values. Recipient TCR diversity dropped after transplant; expanded clonotypes rose from day 30 to 180. Without cell sorting, CD4 versus CD8 contributions remain unresolved.

As to this clone: The antigen remains unidentified.

This table comes from immunoSEQ multiplex PCR, and its TCRdb copy is limited to in-frame clones, with some not included. This repertoire shows about 36,000 clones, approximately 88% found once; its top ten account for roughly 2%. The receptor's source is a woman aged 40 to 50 in good health. Some clones in this sample may be carry-over from other donors' samples. Sequenced sample: peripheral blood mononuclear cells.

CDR3 residues: CASSARDTYEQYF. The CDR3 DNA is TGTGCCAGCAGCGCCAGGGACACCTACGAGCAGTACTTC. The chain uses TRBV11-3 and TRBJ2-7, with D perhaps matching TRBD1 (6 bases). Per germline, CDR1 SGHNT and CDR2 YENEEA. CDR3 length: 13 residues. With 5 bases removed from V and 2 bases from J, the gap between germline ends came to 10 bases.